Detailed here is one T cell receptor (beta chain). The data stem from a study of T cell changes during pregnancy in multiple sclerosis. The data were produced by immunoSEQ multiplex PCR, yet TCRdb's version contains in-frame clones alone and is incomplete. Of around 20,000 clones listed, about 88% are singletons. Germline CDR1 SGHAT, CDR2 FQNNGV. Trimming removed 6 bases from V and 4 bases from J; junction bases left unmatched: 2. The CDR3 is made up of 13 amino acids. This chain links TRBV11-2 with TRBJ2-1; 8 bases align to TRBD2. This clonotype was obtained from a female donor in good health, enrolled as a control in a pregnancy study. Here the sequenced sample was CD8+ T cells from peripheral blood mononuclear cells, taken in the second trimester of pregnancy. The CDR3 nucleotides are TGTGCCAGCAGGTCGGGGGGGTACAATGAGCAGTTCTTC. Protein product: CASRSGGYNEQFF.